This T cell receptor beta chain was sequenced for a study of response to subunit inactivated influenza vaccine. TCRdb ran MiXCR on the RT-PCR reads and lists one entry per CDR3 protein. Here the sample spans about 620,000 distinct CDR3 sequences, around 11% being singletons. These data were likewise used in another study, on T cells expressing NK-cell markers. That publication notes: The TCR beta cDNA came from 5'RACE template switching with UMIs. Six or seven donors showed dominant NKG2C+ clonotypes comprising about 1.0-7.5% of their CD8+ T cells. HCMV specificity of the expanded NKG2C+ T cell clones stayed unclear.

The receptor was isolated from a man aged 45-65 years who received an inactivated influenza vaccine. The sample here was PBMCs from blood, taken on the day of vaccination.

The CDR3 here is CASKPDRGYEQYF. The CDR3 DNA reads as TGTGCCAGCAAACCCGACAGGGGTTACGAGCAGTACTTC. V usage is TRBV12-3 or TRBV12-4 and J usage is TRBJ2-7; 8 bases fit TRBD1. The CDR3 spans 13 residues. Germline trimming cut 7 bases from V and 4 bases from J; bases unmatched to any gene: 6.